This T cell receptor beta chain appears in the sequencing data of a study of radiotherapy plus CTLA-4 blockade in lung cancer (dated by TCRdb to the late 2010s). As for the study more broadly: Objective responses occurred in around 19% of enrolled patients, and 31% achieved disease control.

Comment on this clone: It lacks a known antigen. Base qualities were left out, and no much larger clone turns up one base away.

The investigation overall reported the following: After treatment with radiotherapy and ipilimumab, TCR clones that came from tumors expanded in the peripheral blood. Increased serum interferon-beta after radiation, together with early dynamic changes in blood T cell clones, were reported to be the strongest predictors of response.

Library preparation employed the immunoSEQ multiplex PCR assay. Sourced from immuneACCESS, this table was stored by TCRdb with only in-frame sequences that have V and J called. A share of the clones is absent; for the studies checked, an unresolved V gene accounts for under half, and the remainder has no known explanation. Present in this sample are 75,000 or so clones, around 80% of which were seen just once. The top ten clones comprise more than 7% of the sample. The study evaluated CTLA-4 blockade (ipilimumab) given together with focal radiation therapy in patients who had chemo-refractory metastatic non-small-cell lung cancer. Sequenced material: peripheral blood, taken from a patient treated with radiotherapy plus ipilimumab. The clonotype comes from a human donor with non-small cell lung cancer who had a complete response to radiotherapy plus ipilimumab.

The CDR3 has the sequence CASSLAGQGARAQTQYF. In nucleotide form, the sequence is TGTGCCAGCAGCTTGGCCGGACAGGGGGCGAGAGCGCAGACCCAGTACTTC. The rearranged chain carries TRBV7-9 and TRBJ2-5; the junction holds 11 bases that match TRBD1. Including cysteine and phenylalanine, the CDR3 has 17 amino acids. The read is trimmed to its CDR3 DNA, 51 bases read in frame from base 1. The germline V gene (reference sequence) specifies SEHNR as CDR1 and FQNEAQ as CDR2. At the junction V is shortened by 3 bases and J by 6 bases; bases outside the gene matches: 12.